The rows below give T cell receptor beta chains drawn from one sample of a study of blood T cells in healthy people across ages. MiXCR, applied by TCRdb to the 5' RACE reads, yields one record per CDR3 protein. Of under 950,000 distinct CDR3 sequences listed, about 24% are singletons. The sequencing sample was made of blood. The receptors originated from a man between 65 and 79 years old in good health. Each CDR3 is given with its conserved first and last residue. D genes are given only for firm matches. Some rows have no size entry. The others give once, few or many, or a class for an expanded clone.

v_gene	j_gene	d_gene	abundance	CDR3nt	CDR3aa
TRBV10-3	TRBJ2-2	TRBD2	-	TGTGCCATCAGTGAGACGGGAGGGCGGGGCACCGGGGAGCTGTTTTTT	CAISETGGRGTGELFF
TRBV2	TRBJ2-1	TRBD1	few	TGTGCCAGGGGGACAGGGGGCAATGAGCAGTTCTTC	CARGTGGNEQFF
TRBV3-1	TRBJ2-7	-	few	TGCGCCAGCAGCCAAGAACGAGGCGAGCAGTACTTC	CASSQERGEQYF
TRBV12-3/TRBV12-4	TRBJ2-7	-	few	TGTGTCAGCAGCTATACAGGAGTCCACGAGCAGTACTTC	CVSSYTGVHEQYF
TRBV18	TRBJ1-1	-	-	TGTGCCAGCTCGGAGGGACAGAACACTGAAGCTTTCTTT	CASSEGQNTEAFF
TRBV10-3	TRBJ2-3	-	many	TGTGCCATCAGTGAGTCGGCAGATACGCAGTATTTT	CAISESADTQYF
TRBV10-2	TRBJ2-1	-	-	TGCGCCAGCAGTGATTCCGGAAAAGGGAATGAGCAGTTCTTC	CASSDSGKGNEQFF
TRBV29-1	TRBJ1-2	-	-	TGCAGCGTTTTAGGGGCAGGTCGCTATGGCTACACCTTC	CSVLGAGRYGYTF
TRBV29-1	TRBJ2-3	-	-	TGCAGCTTATCCGGGGGTAATACAGATACGCAGTATTTT	CSLSGGNTDTQYF
TRBV19	TRBJ2-3	-	few	TGTGCCAGTAGTATACGGCCAGGGGAGTTTGCTACGCAGTATTTT	CASSIRPGEFATQYF
TRBV6-5	TRBJ1-4	TRBD1	-	TGTGCCAGCAGTTCCGGGACAGGGCTAAATAATGAAAAACTGTTTTTT	CASSSGTGLNNEKLFF
TRBV12-3/TRBV12-4	TRBJ2-1	TRBD1	few	TGTGCCAGCAGCCCGCAGGGGGCTATGGTTGATGAGCAGTTCTTC	CASSPQGAMVDEQFF
TRBV12-3/TRBV12-4	TRBJ2-5	-	-	TGTGCCAGCAGCTTAACCCAGAGGGTTCAAGAGACCCAGTACTTC	CASSLTQRVQETQYF
TRBV10-3	TRBJ2-7	-	few	TGTGCCATCAGTGAGTCTGTTAGCGGATTATACGAGCAGTACTTC	CAISESVSGLYEQYF
TRBV6-1	TRBJ2-3	-	-	TGTGCCAGCAGCTTTCGTCAAGGGGGGCTCACAGATACGCAGTATTTT	CASSFRQGGLTDTQYF
TRBV4-1	TRBJ1-4	-	-	TGCGCCAGCAGCTATACTGAGGTTTCCAATGAAAAACTGTTTTTT	CASSYTEVSNEKLFF
TRBV5-5	TRBJ1-5	-	-	TGTGCCAGCAGCTTTAGGGCGCGAAATCAGCCCCAGCATTTT	CASSFRARNQPQHF
TRBV7-2	TRBJ2-3	TRBD2	-	TGTGCCAGCAGCCAGGGACTAGCGGGGGTCCCGACGCAGTATTTT	CASSQGLAGVPTQYF
TRBV20-1	TRBJ2-5	-	-	TGCAGTGCAGGGACAATCGAAGAGACCCAGTACTTC	CSAGTIEETQYF
TRBV20-1	TRBJ2-3	-	few	TGCAGTGTCCTTGGACGAATTCAAAGCACAGATACGCAGTATTTT	CSVLGRIQSTDTQYF
TRBV20-1	TRBJ2-1	-	many	TGCAGTGCTAGAATTGGGTACAATGAGCAGTTCTTC	CSARIGYNEQFF
TRBV4-1	TRBJ2-5	TRBD2	few	TGCGCCAGCAGCCAAGGAAGACTAGCGGGGCTAAAGGAAGAGACCCAGTACTTC	CASSQGRLAGLKEETQYF
TRBV18	TRBJ2-7	TRBD1	few	TGTGCCAGCTCACCCAGACAGGGGAACTCCTACGAGCAGTACTTC	CASSPRQGNSYEQYF
TRBV11-2	TRBJ2-3	-	-	TGTGCCAGCAGCTTAGGCGGCAGGGAGGCGGATACGCAGTATTTT	CASSLGGREADTQYF
TRBV11-2	TRBJ2-1	-	-	TGTGCCAGCAGCCCGGCGGGACAGAAGGTCTATGAGCAGTTCTTC	CASSPAGQKVYEQFF
TRBV30	TRBJ1-1	-	-	TGTGCCTGGAGTGTGATGGGGGAGACTGAAGCTTTCTTT	CAWSVMGETEAFF
TRBV29-1	TRBJ2-2	-	many	TGCAGCGTTGTTTGGGGCTACACCGGGGAGCTGTTTTTT	CSVVWGYTGELFF
TRBV15	TRBJ1-6	-	few	TGTGCCACCAGCACAGGTACCCGACCCCTCCACTTT	CATSTGTRPLHF
TRBV29-1	TRBJ2-5	TRBD2	many	TGCAGCGTTGCAGCGGGAGGGCGTGAGACCCAGTACTTC	CSVAAGGRETQYF
TRBV12-3/TRBV12-4	TRBJ2-5	-	-	TGTGCCAGCAGACAGGCGTTGGACCAAGAGACCCAGTACTTC	CASRQALDQETQYF
TRBV12-3/TRBV12-4	TRBJ1-1	-	-	TGTGCCAGCAGTTTTGGGTACAGGGTGGTCGTGGGGAACACTGAAGCTTTCTTT	CASSFGYRVVVGNTEAFF
TRBV10-3	TRBJ1-4	TRBD1	few	TGTGCCATTCGTTCAGGGGGCTCTAATGAAAAACTGTTTTTT	CAIRSGGSNEKLFF
TRBV12-3/TRBV12-4	TRBJ2-3	TRBD2	-	TGTGCCAGCAGCCACCGGACTAGCGGGGAGTACACAGATACGCAGTATTTT	CASSHRTSGEYTDTQYF
TRBV12-3/TRBV12-4	TRBJ2-1	TRBD2	-	TGTGCCAGCAGTTTGGGTAGCGGGGGGGCCACCTACAATGAGCAGTTCTTC	CASSLGSGGATYNEQFF
TRBV3-1	TRBJ1-1	TRBD1	-	TGTGCCGCAACCGGGACAGGGGCCACTGAAGCTTTCTTT	CAATGTGATEAFF
TRBV6-6	TRBJ1-3	-	few	TGTGCCAGCAGTTATTCTACCCCAAGCTCTGGAAACACCATATATTTT	CASSYSTPSSGNTIYF
TRBV5-6	TRBJ1-2	-	many	TGTGCCAGCAGCTTAAGGCAGAGGGTTAACTATGGCTACACCTTC	CASSLRQRVNYGYTF
TRBV5-1	TRBJ1-4	-	few	TGCGCCAGCAGCTTTGCCGGCCCGACGGTGGTCCTTAATGAAAAACTGTTTTTT	CASSFAGPTVVLNEKLFF